The rows below give T cell receptor beta chains drawn from one sample of a study of siplizumab effects on memory and regulatory T cells. Produced via immunoSEQ multiplex PCR; TCRdb's table is partial and in-frame only. The sample records around 100,000 clones, 75% to 95% being singletons. Material: CD4+ T cells sorted from blood. These receptors all stem from a human donor in good health. Each CDR3 is given without its conserved first and last residue.

v_call	cdr3_aa
TRBV2	ASSGGRNTEAF
TRBV6-5	ASSTDWGSYNEQF
TRBV11-2	ASSFAGLGYEQY
TRBV14	ASSQAASYT
TRBV7-2	ASISPGTDNSPLH
TRBV28	ASSLVAPGRYEQY
TRBV7-9	ASSLAGTNEQF
TRBV5-1	ASSTGQPNQPQH
TRBV28	ASSLLSMAGYSYNEQF
TRBV7-2	ASSLGGQGGLETQY
TRBV7-3	ASSLTQSETQY
TRBV28	ASNTGHYGYT
TRBV19	ATRPWGGAYEQY
TRBV27	ASGTGVQETQY
TRBV29-1	SVIELLDRYGYT
TRBV14	ATSSVGWEQF
TRBV6-5	ASSSQGLSNSPLH
TRBV7-9	ASSLQFAGTTDTQY
TRBV28	ASSFNSGGPGKETQY
TRBV15	ATSRDGGAGYEQY
TRBV2	ASSPDSGGANEQF
TRBV6-5	ASRQTGNSYNEQF
TRBV6-4	ASSDSQGAPGSNQPQH
TRBV19	ASSIFSSGTGTHEQY
TRBV27	ASSSTSGRGGNQPQH
TRBV5-5	ASSLVRGDTQY
TRBV5-1	ASSSRDRAYEQY
TRBV7-2	ASRSGGAYEQY
TRBV21-1	ASSKARTGGAGIIYEQY
TRBV18	ASSPPTGGYGYT
TRBV5-1	ASSLGTWEKLF
TRBV7-7	ASSPERGNEQF
TRBV27	ASSLGWQARLYEQY
TRBV6-5	ASNTGMNTEAF
TRBV7-2	ASRPRGDPSYEQY